The 19 T cell receptor beta chains in this list originate from one sample, sequenced in a study of OX40 agonist ivuxolimab in advanced cancers. This table comes from immunoSEQ multiplex PCR, and its TCRdb copy is limited to in-frame clones, with some not included. The sample gives about 75,000 clones, more than 75% of which show up once; roughly a sixth is in the top ten. The starting material was CD4+ or CD8+ T cells sorted from blood, obtained in a trial of the OX40 agonist ivuxolimab. These receptor sequences come from an adult with an advanced solid tumor such as melanoma, head and neck, liver or kidney cancer.

V gene TRBV11-2 combines with J gene TRBJ2-7; a possible D gene is TRBD2 (7 bases). The CDR3 spans 13 residues. Trimming removed 5 bases at V and 0 bases at J, with 8 bases between. Germline CDR1 reads SGHAT; CDR2 reads FQNNGV. CDR3 in DNA: TGTGCCAGCAGCCGGGGGGCCTCCTACGAGCAGTACTTC. Encoded protein: CASSRGASYEQYF.

This clone was seen more than once but under ten times. This chain connects TRBV14 to TRBJ1-2; D unresolved. The CDR3 runs 14 residues. The V end was cut by 1 base, the J end by 3 bases, with 9 bases between. Germline loops: CDR1 SGHDN, CDR2 FVKESK. CDR3 loop: CASSQGVLDYGYTF. The CDR3 bases are TGTGCCAGCAGCCAAGGAGTACTGGACTATGGCTACACCTTC.

This rearrangement joins TRBV7-9 to TRBJ1-2; the D is unclear. The germline V gene encodes CDR1 SEHNR and CDR2 FQNEAQ (reference sequence). Trimming left V 7 bases short and J 6 bases short, with 12 bases between. This CDR3 has 12 residues. CDR3 nucleotides: TGTGCCAGCACCCGGAACAACGATGGCTACACCTTC. This codes for CASTRNNDGYTF.

The gene calls are TRBV19 and TRBJ2-1; D might be TRBD1 or TRBD2, each matching 6 bases. The CDR3 is 14 amino acids. V dropped 5 bases and J dropped 7 bases, with 15 bases sitting between them. The germline V gene has CDR1 LNHDA and CDR2 SQIVND (reference sequence). Here the CDR3 reads CASSLSGEVNEQFF. The CDR3 nucleotides read TGTGCCAGTAGTTTGTCAGGGGAGGTGAATGAGCAGTTCTTC.

The V call is TRBV5-1, the J call TRBJ1-1; maybe TRBD1 (6 bases). The CDR3 has 14 amino acids. The germline CDR1 and CDR2 sequences are SGHRS and YFSETQ. V was shortened by 0 bases and J by 5 bases, with 11 bases between the two germline ends. The CDR3: CASSLDRAVTEAFF. The DNA for the CDR3 is TGCGCCAGCAGCTTGGACAGGGCTGTGACTGAAGCTTTCTTT.

This clone has just one count. The same CDR3 arises from other DNA sequences in this sample as well. The chain couples TRBV6-1 to TRBJ1-5; D perhaps matches TRBD1 (5 bases). Trimming shortened V by 7 bases and J by 4 bases, and 14 bases separated the two germline ends. The length of the CDR3 is 14 residues. CDR1 is MNHNS and CDR2 is SASEGT in the germline V gene. Here the CDR3 DNA reads TGTGCCAGCAACCTACCGGGGCCAAATCAGCCCCAGCATTTT. This sequence encodes CASNLPGPNQPQHF.

In its sample, this clone was seen a few times. This sequence joins TRBV19 and TRBJ2-7; D remains ambiguous. CDR3 size: 15 residues. Germline values: CDR1 LNHDA, CDR2 SQIVND (reference sequence). Trimming took off 1 base at V and 1 base at J, with 11 bases between the two ends. The CDR3 DNA sequence: TGTGCCAGTAGTATAGCCCATGGGGTGTCCTACGAGCAGTACTTC. It codes for CASSIAHGVSYEQYF.

The CDR3 reads CASSPGQGLVNHGYTF. The CDR3, as DNA: TGTGCCAGTAGTCCGGGACAGGGCTTAGTAAACCATGGCTACACCTTC. The chain combines TRBV19 with TRBJ1-2, with TRBD1 matching over 9 bases. V lost 5 bases and J lost 6; bases outside the gene matches: 13. CDR1 and CDR2 from the germline V gene are LNHDA and SQIVND (reference sequence). The CDR3 loop spans 16 amino acids.

This clone was counted between two and nine times. The chain couples TRBV6-1 to TRBJ2-1; the match to TRBD2 covers 9 bases. Germline loops: CDR1 MNHNS, CDR2 SASEGT. The CDR3 is made up of 14 amino acids. With V trimmed by 6 bases and J by 9 bases, 9 bases remained unmatched. This chain's CDR3 is CASSMLAGDVEQFF. The CDR3, as DNA: TGTGCCAGCAGCATGTTAGCGGGAGATGTTGAGCAGTTCTTC.

This chain connects TRBV6-6 to TRBJ1-1; D ambiguous. With 5 bases removed from V and 6 bases from J, the gap between germline ends came to 13 bases. CDR1 is MNHNY and CDR2 is SVGAGI in the germline V gene (reference sequence). This CDR3 comprises 13 residues. Here the CDR3 reads CASSDGGPAEAFF. In nucleotides, the CDR3 is TGTGCCAGCAGTGACGGAGGTCCAGCTGAAGCTTTCTTT.

V and J are TRBV11-2 and TRBJ2-2; no clear D. The CDR3 totals 14 residues. Deletions cut 5 bases from V and 4 bases from J, with 11 bases between. Per the germline V gene, CDR1 is SGHAT and CDR2 is FQNNGV. DNA of the CDR3: TGTGCCAGCAGCCCCGGACGCGGCACCGGGGAGCTGTTTTTT. This encodes CASSPGRGTGELFF. The entire variable domain, with the rest obtained from reference TRBV11-2 and TRBJ2-2, is as follows: EAGVAQSPRYKIIEKRQSVAFWCNPISGHATLYWYQQILGQGPKLLIQFQNNGVVDDSQLPKDRFSAERLKGVDSTLKIQPAKLEDSAVYLCASSPGRGTGELFFGEGSRLTVL.

This chain links TRBV6-1 with TRBJ1-1, with D hard to call. Germline V lookup: CDR1 MNHNS, CDR2 SASEGT. The CDR3 has 13 amino acids. V was trimmed by 2 bases and J by 1 base, leaving 5 bases between them. This CDR3 is CASSETENTEAFF. Written as DNA, the CDR3 is TGTGCCAGCAGTGAAACCGAGAACACTGAAGCTTTCTTT.

J is TRBJ1-1 and V is TRBV14, with D unclear. There are 15 residues in the CDR3. Trimming pared 2 bases from V and 2 bases from J, leaving 12 bases between. The germline V gene encodes CDR1 SGHDN and CDR2 FVKESK. The CDR3 loop is CASSQILSSNTEAFF. CDR3 coding DNA: TGTGCCAGCAGCCAAATCCTCTCCAGTAACACTGAAGCTTTCTTT.

The V call is TRBV15, the J call TRBJ2-7; D unresolved. This CDR3 has 11 amino acids. V was clipped by 4 bases and J by 5 bases, with 6 bases between them. Germline-derived CDR1 and CDR2 are LNHNV and YYDKDF (reference sequence). DNA of the CDR3: TGTGCCACCAGCAATAGCCACGAGCAGTACTTC. Translation: CATSNSHEQYF.

This clone was counted only a few times. The chain links TRBV6-5 to TRBJ2-7; TRBD1 agrees at 7 bases. The V segment lost 6 bases and the J segment 4 bases; nucleotides outside the gene matches: 9. The CDR3 runs 14 residues. Per germline, CDR1 MNHEY and CDR2 SVGAGI. The CDR3 DNA reads as TGTGCCAGCAGACAGGGGCGCTCACTATACGAGCAGTACTTC. Translation: CASRQGRSLYEQYF.

The count of this clone is one. V usage is TRBV18 and J usage is TRBJ1-1, with D maybe TRBD1 (6 bases). Germline CDR1 KGHSH, CDR2 LQKENI. CDR3 size: 15 residues. The germline V and J ends were trimmed by 5 bases and 2 bases, with 15 bases remaining between them. The CDR3 DNA sequence: TGTGCCAGCTCAGAAGGGGGACACCCTAACACTGAAGCTTTCTTT. Protein product: CASSEGGHPNTEAFF.

The chain uses TRBV6-5 and TRBJ2-3; 9 positions match TRBD2. The CDR3 is 15 residues long. Germline assignment: CDR1 MNHEY and CDR2 SVGAGI. With V trimmed by 6 bases and J by 2 bases, 6 bases remained unmatched. The CDR3 sequence is CASSQREVPTDTQYF. The CDR3 bases are TGTGCCAGCAGCCAGCGGGAGGTCCCCACAGATACGCAGTATTTT.

The chain combines TRBV6-6 with TRBJ1-1; no clear D gene. V lost 2 bases and J 2 bases, leaving 12 bases between the germline ends. Germline lookup yields CDR1 MNHNY and CDR2 SVGAGI (reference sequence). This CDR3 has 15 amino acids. In DNA form, the CDR3 reads TGTGCCAGCAGTTACGGGGATGACACTAACACTGAAGCTTTCTTT. This gives the protein CASSYGDDTNTEAFF.

The CDR3 DNA sequence: TGTGCCAGTAGTGGCCGGGACAGGGCGAGGAACACCATATATTTT. It yields the protein CASSGRDRARNTIYF. The chain recombines TRBV19 with TRBJ1-3, with 9 bases aligning to TRBD1. This CDR3 comprises 15 residues. J lost 7 bases, V lost 5 bases, and 9 bases had no gene match. Germline V gives CDR1 LNHDA, CDR2 SQIVND (reference sequence).